A single sample gave rise to the 5 T cell receptor beta chains below, sequenced in a study of blood T cell repertoires in COVID-19. TCRdb's copy holds only in-frame clones and misses some; the assay was immunoSEQ multiplex PCR. This sample has 200,000 or so clones, with 65% to 85% found just once. Sequencing was carried out using PBMCs or T cells enriched from blood (not recorded which). Receptors were obtained from a man aged 40-49 years who had recovered from COVID-19.

This chain uses TRBV10-3 with TRBJ1-2; TRBD1 is a possible D gene (6 bases). V was trimmed by 4 bases and J by 7 bases, leaving 13 bases between them. Germline V gene lookup returns CDR1 ENHRY and CDR2 SYGVKD. The CDR3 has 13 residues. The CDR3 here is CAISGSGEGGYTF. In nucleotides, the CDR3 is TGTGCCATCAGTGGCTCAGGGGAGGGTGGCTACACCTTC.

This clone was observed a handful of times. The chain employs TRBV5-1 and TRBJ1-2; TRBD1 agrees at 8 bases. CDR3 length: 15 amino acids. V was pared by 4 bases and J by 0 bases, with 5 bases of the junction left unmatched. Per germline, CDR1 SGHRS and CDR2 YFSETQ. CDR3 protein: CASSPGTGTNYGYTF. Here the CDR3 DNA reads TGCGCCAGCAGCCCAGGGACAGGTACTAACTATGGCTACACCTTC. Full variable domain (remainder filled in from reference TRBV5-1 and TRBJ1-2): KAGVTQTPRYLIKTRGQQVTLSCSPISGHRSVSWYQQTPGQGLQFLFEYFSETQRNKGNFPGRFSGRQFSNSRSEMNVSTLELGDSALYLCASSPGTGTNYGYTFGSGTRLTVV.

This clone was picked up a small number of times. The J gene is TRBJ1-3, the V gene TRBV18, with unresolved D. V gave up 8 bases and J gave up 5 bases, with 16 bases separating them. This CDR3 is 14 amino acids long. Germline V gene lookup returns CDR1 KGHSH and CDR2 LQKENI. The CDR3 sequence: CASTNSTSRNTIYF. The CDR3 nucleotides are TGTGCCAGCACGAATTCTACCTCCCGAAACACCATATATTTT.

The sample holds a few counts of this clone. The rearrangement joins TRBV6-5 to TRBJ2-2, with D possibly matching TRBD1 (5 bases). CDR1 is MNHEY and CDR2 is SVGAGI in the germline V gene. V lost 6 bases and J lost 1, with 6 bases in between. The CDR3 sequence is 13 residues long. The CDR3 region has the DNA TGTGCCAGCAGGCAGGGGAACACCGGGGAGCTGTTTTTT. Its protein product is CASRQGNTGELFF.

This chain links TRBV5-1 with TRBJ2-5, with 7 bases lining up with TRBD2. V trimming: 4 bases; J trimming: 2 bases; junction bases outside the gene matches: 5. Germline V gene sequence: CDR1 SGHRS, CDR2 YFSETQ. The CDR3 spans 14 residues. CDR3 nucleotides: TGCGCCAGCAGCCTGGTTAGCGGGCAAGAGACCCAGTACTTC. Translating gives CASSLVSGQETQYF.